One and the same sample provided the 16 T cell receptor beta chains below, sequenced in a study of cytomegalovirus exposure and HLA in healthy donors. The primer mix had 60 Vbeta and 13 Jbeta primers. Some clones are missing from TCRdb's copy, which holds only in-frame ones; the method was immunoSEQ multiplex PCR. This table holds 120,000 to 150,000 clones, roughly 82% found once. Sequenced: PBMCs. These receptors were taken from a male donor in good health and CMV-seronegative.

The J gene is TRBJ1-5, the V gene TRBV10-3; 9 bases are a match to TRBD1. V trimming: 4 bases; J trimming: 1 base; junction bases outside the gene matches: 5. Germline CDR1 reads ENHRY; CDR2 reads SYGVKD. The CDR3 totals 16 residues. The CDR3 DNA reads as TGTGCCATCAGTGTAACAGGGGGCACGAGCAATCAGCCCCAGCATTTT. Translated, it gives CAISVTGGTSNQPQHF.

The chain uses TRBV4-1 and TRBJ2-3; the match to TRBD2 covers 8 bases. Germline values: CDR1 MGHRA, CDR2 YSYEKL. The CDR3 spans 18 residues. V trimming: 1 base; J trimming: 4 bases; junction bases outside the gene matches: 13. The CDR3, as DNA: TGCGCCAGCAGCCAAGGTGTAACGGGGGGGGGCCGGGCAGATACGCAGTATTTT. Amino acid sequence: CASSQGVTGGGRADTQYF.

The chain uses TRBV6-5 and TRBJ1-1; 7 bases are a match to TRBD1. The CDR3 covers 14 residues. V gave up 1 base and J gave up 4 bases; unmatched junction bases: 3. CDR1 and CDR2 from the germline V gene are MNHEY and SVGAGI. This CDR3 reads CASSYLQGSTEAFF. Here the CDR3 DNA reads TGTGCCAGCAGTTACTTACAGGGGAGCACTGAAGCTTTCTTT.

This chain joins TRBV30 and TRBJ2-7; D perhaps matches TRBD1 (6 bases). The length of the CDR3 is 12 residues. Germline V gene sequence: CDR1 GTSNPN, CDR2 SVGIG (reference sequence). Trimming left V 1 base short and J 6 bases short, with 10 bases between. CDR3 in DNA: TGTGCCTGGAGTGACAGGGACGGCGAGCAGTACTTC. Its protein product is CAWSDRDGEQYF.

V is TRBV19 and J is TRBJ1-2; tentative D call: TRBD1 (5 bases). The CDR3 sequence is 14 residues long. The ends were cut back, 9 bases at V and 8 bases at J, with 22 bases in the middle. CDR1 and CDR2 (germline): LNHDA, SQIVND (reference sequence). CDR3 sequence (DNA): TGTGCCAGCCGACCCGGGACTGCTCCCAGGGGCTACACCTTC. Its translation: CASRPGTAPRGYTF. Full variable domain (outside the CDR3, taken from reference TRBV19 and TRBJ1-2): DGGITQSPKYLFRKEGQNVTLSCEQNLNHDAMYWYRQDPGQGLRLIYYSQIVNDFQKGDIAEGYSVSREKKESFPLTVTSAQKNPTAFYLCASRPGTAPRGYTFGSGTRLTVV.

This clone appeared a few times. This sequence joins TRBV28 and TRBJ2-6, with 7 nucleotides matching TRBD1. Germline assignment: CDR1 MDHEN and CDR2 SYDVKM. After removal of 3 bases from V and 0 bases from J, the junction contained 11 bases not matched to a gene. The CDR3 contains 19 residues. The CDR3 loop is CASSFFRQGKYSGANVLTF. DNA for the CDR3: TGTGCCAGCAGTTTTTTTCGACAGGGAAAGTACTCTGGGGCCAACGTCCTGACTTTC.

The V and J genes are TRBV5-8 and TRBJ2-7; no firm D call. Germline-derived CDR1 and CDR2 are SGHTS and YDEGEE. The V end was cut by 4 bases, the J end by 12 bases, with 14 bases between. The CDR3 contains 11 residues. The CDR3 sequence is CASSTRSSPYF. Here the CDR3 DNA reads TGTGCCAGCAGCACCCGGTCGAGCCCGTACTTC.

CDR3 coding DNA: TGTGCCTGGGATCGGACATGTGGCTACACCTTC. Translated, it gives CAWDRTCGYTF. The chain uses TRBV30 and TRBJ1-2; tentatively, D is TRBD1 (5 bases). CDR1 is GTSNPN, CDR2 SVGIG, per germline (reference sequence). V lost 5 bases, J lost 7 bases, and 11 bases lay in between. The length of the CDR3 is 11 residues.

The chain couples TRBV7-3 to TRBJ1-1; TRBD1 agrees at 8 bases. This CDR3 region has 13 residues. V dropped 5 bases and J dropped 4; count of bases not matched to a gene: 3. Per the germline V gene, CDR1 is SGHTA and CDR2 is FQGTGA. The CDR3: CASSPGQGTEAFF. As DNA, the CDR3 is TGTGCCAGCAGCCCAGGACAGGGCACTGAAGCTTTCTTT.

This chain links TRBV6-5 with TRBJ1-2; D may be TRBD1 (5 bases). Germline-derived CDR1 and CDR2 are MNHEY and SVGAGI. The CDR3 has 13 amino acids. V lost 2 bases, J lost 2 bases, and 6 bases lay in between. CDR3 coding DNA: TGTGCCAGCAGTTACCCAGGGAACTATGGCTACACCTTC. This sequence encodes CASSYPGNYGYTF.

The gene calls are TRBV5-1 and TRBJ2-1; TRBD1 might be the D (5 bases). V shed 4 bases and J shed 0 bases, with 14 bases lying between them. This CDR3 comprises 16 residues. Germline-derived CDR1 and CDR2 are SGHRS and YFSETQ. The CDR3 sequence is CASSPDSYTSYNEQFF. The CDR3 bases are TGCGCCAGCAGCCCCGACAGCTACACCTCCTACAATGAGCAGTTCTTC.

V is TRBV18 and J is TRBJ2-5; TRBD1 matches at 7 bases. Germline V CDR1 and CDR2: KGHSH, LQKENI. CDR3 length: 15 residues. The V segment lost 2 bases and the J segment 2 bases; nucleotides outside the gene matches: 5. CDR3 DNA sequence: TGTGCCAGCTCACCAACAGGGGACCTACAAGAGACCCAGTACTTC. Translation: CASSPTGDLQETQYF.

The V call is TRBV7-2, the J call TRBJ2-5; tentatively, D is TRBD1 (5 bases). Trimming stripped 2 bases from V and 5 bases from J, with 21 bases between. CDR3 length: 17 residues. Germline V gives CDR1 SGHTA, CDR2 FQGNSA. CDR3 residues: CASSLSFLQSGSETQYF. DNA of the CDR3: TGTGCCAGCAGCTTATCATTCCTCCAATCAGGGTCGGAGACCCAGTACTTC.

The V and J genes are TRBV19 and TRBJ2-1; maybe TRBD2 (5 bases). The CDR3 extends over 15 amino acids. Germline CDR1 reads LNHDA; CDR2 reads SQIVND (reference sequence). V shed 6 bases and J shed 0 bases, with 12 bases lying between them. The CDR3, as DNA: TGTGCCAGTAGGGACGACGGGAACTCCTACAATGAGCAGTTCTTC. Translated: CASRDDGNSYNEQFF.

This clone was recorded a few times. The chain carries TRBV6-4 and TRBJ2-1; 8 nucleotides line up with TRBD1. Trimming took 0 bases from V and 8 from J; bases not matched to a gene: 9. CDR1 MRHNA and CDR2 SNTAGT come from the germline V gene. This CDR3 contains 16 residues. This chain's CDR3 is CASSDSRQGAIDEQFF. The CDR3 nucleotides read TGTGCCAGCAGTGACTCGCGCCAGGGGGCTATCGATGAGCAGTTCTTC.

This sequence joins TRBV6-5 and TRBJ1-2; TRBD1 matches at 9 bases. CDR1 is MNHEY and CDR2 is SVGAGI in the germline V gene. The junction had 8 bases not matched to a gene; V was cut back by 8 bases and J by 7 bases. The CDR3 has 13 amino acids. The CDR3 reads CASFPGQGPGYTF. CDR3 in DNA: TGTGCCAGCTTCCCGGGACAGGGACCTGGCTACACCTTC.